The rows below give T cell receptor beta chains drawn from one sample of a study of regulatory T cells in long-lasting Graves disease. Each CDR3 protein gets one entry after TCRdb re-called the multiplex PCR reads with MiXCR. The repertoire consists of fewer than 500,000 distinct CDR3 sequences, with about 16% occurring once and the leading ten covering more than 9%. This sample also appeared in a second study, on T cells in Graves' hyperthyroidism and ophthalmopathy.

The sample here was peripheral blood mononuclear cells (PBMCs), taken at new diagnosis, from a patient treated with antithyroid drugs. All receptors derive from a man in his forties or fifties with Graves disease. CDR3s include the opening cysteine and the closing phenylalanine or tryptophan.

TRBJ1-1	TRBV11-2	CASSARGTNTEAFF
TRBJ2-1	TRBV25-1	CASSAVYGTGSYNEQFF
TRBJ2-1	TRBV10-2	CASRPGTGAHNEQFF
TRBJ1-2	TRBV20-1	CSARDLQPGGDYGYTF
TRBJ2-1	TRBV5-1	CASSGGISGNEQFF
TRBJ2-5	TRBV15	CATSYGGGETQYF
TRBJ2-6	TRBV5-1	CASSLSGSRSGANVLTF
TRBJ2-3	TRBV2	CAGGVTDTQYF
TRBJ2-3	TRBV12-5	CASGLGSGSPDTQYF
TRBJ2-1	TRBV12-3/TRBV12-4	CASSFWRERHNEQFF
TRBJ1-2	TRBV5-1	CAGSLGGREVLYGYTF
TRBJ1-2	TRBV6-4	CASSDTGDANYGYTF
TRBJ2-3	TRBV7-8	CASSLTERPSDTQYF
TRBJ2-1	TRBV27	CASTSSGTSAYNEQFF
TRBJ2-7	TRBV7-9	CASSLPAGGEQYF
TRBJ2-1	TRBV28	CASSSWCRGTGRDEQFF
TRBJ1-1	TRBV10-3	CAISEKGPNTEAFF
TRBJ2-2	TRBV29-1	CSVGTGRTGELFF
TRBJ2-5	TRBV6-2/TRBV6-3	CASSEVDGLETQYF
TRBJ2-1	TRBV19	CASSILDGRGAYNEQFF
TRBJ2-4	TRBV5-5	CASSLGSAKNIQYF
TRBJ1-2	TRBV5-1	CASRSDRANGYTF
TRBJ1-1	TRBV28	CASSSPERAEAFF
TRBJ2-5	TRBV28	CASSVVRPQETQYF
TRBJ1-4	TRBV30	CAWIVPGPNEKLFF
TRBJ2-7	TRBV5-5	CASSLEGGDSYEQYF
TRBJ2-2	TRBV3-1	CATQTSGREAGELFF
TRBJ1-5	TRBV7-8	CASSLLGINQPQHF
TRBJ1-1	TRBV18	CASSLYRDRVENTEAFF
TRBJ1-4	TRBV11-3	CASSQRAGLNEKLFF
TRBJ1-3	TRBV6-2/TRBV6-3	CASSLTGTETLIGNTIYF
TRBJ2-1	TRBV2	CASSEWTGTYNEQFF
TRBJ2-5	TRBV7-9	CASSWGTSGIETQYF
TRBJ2-5	TRBV28	CASSPWGGFQETQYF
TRBJ2-1	TRBV5-1	CASSLASGRGTEQFF
TRBJ2-7	TRBV4-1	CASSQTGLTYEQYF
TRBJ2-7	TRBV20-1	CSARLAGGSYEQYF
TRBJ2-7	TRBV6-1	CASSRSGSAYEQYF
TRBJ1-1	TRBV20-1	CSARVGGAVEAFF
TRBJ2-5	TRBV20-1	CSARAPNPEETQYF
TRBJ1-1	TRBV15	CATSREGALKEAFF
TRBJ1-2	TRBV28	CASSLKMGQADYGYTF
TRBJ2-3	TRBV6-1	CASRGHPSTDTQYF
TRBJ1-1	TRBV18	CASLPGVNTEAFF
TRBJ2-5	TRBV6-1	CASRLTRLGLKETQYF
TRBJ1-5	TRBV6-1	CASSSDRGNQPQHF
TRBJ1-6	TRBV25-1	CASSEFGGTGESPLHF
TRBJ1-6	TRBV6-5	CASSYSLSSYNSPLHF
TRBJ2-1	TRBV5-1	CASSLARDFYNEQFF
TRBJ2-3	TRBV19	CASSMGGDTQYF